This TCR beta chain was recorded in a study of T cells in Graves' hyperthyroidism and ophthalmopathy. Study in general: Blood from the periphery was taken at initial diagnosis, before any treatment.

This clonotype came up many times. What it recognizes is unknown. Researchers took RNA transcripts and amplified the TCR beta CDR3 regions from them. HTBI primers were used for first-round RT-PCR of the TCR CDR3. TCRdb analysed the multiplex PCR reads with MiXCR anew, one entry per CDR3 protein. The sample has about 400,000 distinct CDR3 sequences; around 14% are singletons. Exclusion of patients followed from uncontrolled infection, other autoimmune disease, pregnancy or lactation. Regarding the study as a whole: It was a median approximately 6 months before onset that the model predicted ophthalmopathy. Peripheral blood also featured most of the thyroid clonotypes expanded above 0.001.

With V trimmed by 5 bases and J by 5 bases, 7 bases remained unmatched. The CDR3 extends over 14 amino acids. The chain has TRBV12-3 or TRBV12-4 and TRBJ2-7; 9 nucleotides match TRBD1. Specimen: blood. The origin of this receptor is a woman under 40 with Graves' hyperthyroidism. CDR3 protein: CASSLWTGDHEQYF. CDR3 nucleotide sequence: TGTGCCAGCAGTCTATGGACAGGGGACCACGAGCAGTACTTC.